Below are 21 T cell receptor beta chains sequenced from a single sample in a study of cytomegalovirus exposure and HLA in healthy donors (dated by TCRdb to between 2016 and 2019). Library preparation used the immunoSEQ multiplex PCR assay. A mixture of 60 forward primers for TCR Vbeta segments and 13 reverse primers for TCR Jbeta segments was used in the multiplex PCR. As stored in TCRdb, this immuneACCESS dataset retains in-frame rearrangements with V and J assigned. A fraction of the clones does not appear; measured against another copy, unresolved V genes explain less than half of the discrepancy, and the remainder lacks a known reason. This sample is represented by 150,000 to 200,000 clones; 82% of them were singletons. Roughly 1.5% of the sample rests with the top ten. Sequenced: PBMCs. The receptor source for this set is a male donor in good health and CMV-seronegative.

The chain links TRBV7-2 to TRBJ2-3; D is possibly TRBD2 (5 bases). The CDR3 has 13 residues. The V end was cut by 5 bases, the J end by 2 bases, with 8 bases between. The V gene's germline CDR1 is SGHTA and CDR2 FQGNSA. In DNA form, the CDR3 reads TGTGCCAGCAGCACTAGGAACACAGATACGCAGTATTTT. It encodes CASSTRNTDTQYF.

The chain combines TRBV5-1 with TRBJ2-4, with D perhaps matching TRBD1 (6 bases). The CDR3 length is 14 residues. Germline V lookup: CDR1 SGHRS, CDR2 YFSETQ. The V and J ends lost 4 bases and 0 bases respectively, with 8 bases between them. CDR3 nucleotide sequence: TGCGCCAGCAGCACAGGGCAAGCCAAAAACATTCAGTACTTC. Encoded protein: CASSTGQAKNIQYF.

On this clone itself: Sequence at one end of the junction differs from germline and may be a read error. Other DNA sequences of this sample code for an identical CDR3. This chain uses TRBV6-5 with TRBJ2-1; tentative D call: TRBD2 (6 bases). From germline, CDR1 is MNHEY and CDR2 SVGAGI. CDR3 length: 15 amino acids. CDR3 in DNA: TGCGCCAGCAGGGCGGGACGGGCCGCGCGCAATGAGCAGTTCTTC. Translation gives CASRAGRAARNEQFF.

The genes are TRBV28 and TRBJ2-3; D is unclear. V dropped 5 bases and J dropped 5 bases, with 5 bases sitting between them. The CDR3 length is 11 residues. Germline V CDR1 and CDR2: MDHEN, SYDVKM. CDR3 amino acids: CASSVRDTQYF. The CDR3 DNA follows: TGTGCCAGCAGTGTTCGAGATACGCAGTATTTT.

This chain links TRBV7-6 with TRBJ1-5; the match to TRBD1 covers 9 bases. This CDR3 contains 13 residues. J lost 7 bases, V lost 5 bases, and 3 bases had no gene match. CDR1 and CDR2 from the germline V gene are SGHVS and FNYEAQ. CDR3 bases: TGTGCCAGCAGCCGGGGACAGGGCCAGCCCCAGCATTTT. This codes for CASSRGQGQPQHF.

CDR3: CASGFGGADGYTF. The CDR3 coding sequence is TGTGCCAGCGGGTTCGGGGGGGCTGATGGCTACACCTTC. The rearrangement links TRBV14 to TRBJ1-2, with D possibly being TRBD1 (6 bases). This CDR3 is built from 13 residues. The V end was cut by 8 bases, the J end by 6 bases, with 16 bases between. Germline-derived CDR1 and CDR2 are SGHDN and FVKESK.

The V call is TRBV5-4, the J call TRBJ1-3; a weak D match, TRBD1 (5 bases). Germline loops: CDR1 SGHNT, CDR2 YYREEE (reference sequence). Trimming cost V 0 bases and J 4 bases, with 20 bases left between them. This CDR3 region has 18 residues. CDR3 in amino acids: CASSLGGGLGTGGNTIYF. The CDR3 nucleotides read TGTGCCAGCAGCTTGGGGGGGGGTCTCGGGACCGGCGGAAACACCATATATTTT.

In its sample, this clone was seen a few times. CDR3 nucleotide sequence: TGTGCCAGCAGCCGACGGGCAGGGGCCCACGAGCAGTACTTC. Encoded protein: CASSRRAGAHEQYF. V and J are TRBV5-4 and TRBJ2-7, with a possible D match to TRBD1 (6 bases). The V end lost 4 bases, the J end lost 5 bases, and 16 bases lay between the germline ends. This CDR3 has 14 amino acids. Germline loops: CDR1 SGHNT, CDR2 YYREEE (reference sequence). Together with reference TRBV5-4 and TRBJ2-7, the CDR3 gives the full variable domain: ETGVTQSPTHLIKTRGQQVTLRCSSQSGHNTVSWYQQALGQGPQFIFQYYREEENGRGNFPPRFSGLQFPNYSSELNVNALELDDSALYLCASSRRAGAHEQYFGPGTRLTVT.

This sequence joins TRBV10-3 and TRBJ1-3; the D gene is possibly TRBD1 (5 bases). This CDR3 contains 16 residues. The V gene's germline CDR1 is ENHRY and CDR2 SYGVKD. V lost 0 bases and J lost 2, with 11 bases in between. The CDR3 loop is CAISESFGGTGNTIYF. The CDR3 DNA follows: TGTGCCATCAGTGAGTCTTTCGGGGGAACTGGAAACACCATATATTTT.

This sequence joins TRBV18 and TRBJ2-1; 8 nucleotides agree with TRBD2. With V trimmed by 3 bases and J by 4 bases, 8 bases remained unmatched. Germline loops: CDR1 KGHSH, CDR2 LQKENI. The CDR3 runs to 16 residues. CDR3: CASSPLLAETYNEQFF. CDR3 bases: TGTGCCAGCTCACCGCTACTAGCGGAGACGTACAATGAGCAGTTCTTC.

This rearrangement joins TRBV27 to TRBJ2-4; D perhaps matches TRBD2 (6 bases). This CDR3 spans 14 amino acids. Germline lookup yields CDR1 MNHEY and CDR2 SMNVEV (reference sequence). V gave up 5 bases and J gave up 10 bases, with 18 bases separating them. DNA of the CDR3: TGTGCCAGCAGTCCGCGGGACTTCGAATCTATTCAGTACTTC. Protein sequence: CASSPRDFESIQYF.

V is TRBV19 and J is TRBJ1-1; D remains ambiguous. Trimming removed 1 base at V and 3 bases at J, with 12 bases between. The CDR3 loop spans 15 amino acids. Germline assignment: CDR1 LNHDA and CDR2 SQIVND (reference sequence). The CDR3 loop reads CASSIVEGPYTEAFF. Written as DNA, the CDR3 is TGTGCCAGTAGTATAGTTGAGGGCCCCTACACTGAAGCTTTCTTT.

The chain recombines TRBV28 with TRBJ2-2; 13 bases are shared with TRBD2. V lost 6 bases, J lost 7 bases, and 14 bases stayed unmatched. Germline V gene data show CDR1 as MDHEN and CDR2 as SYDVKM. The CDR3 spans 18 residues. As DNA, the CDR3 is TGTGCCAGCAGACTCAGGACTAGCGGGAGTCTCGGGGACGGGGAGCTGTTTTTT. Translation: CASRLRTSGSLGDGELFF.

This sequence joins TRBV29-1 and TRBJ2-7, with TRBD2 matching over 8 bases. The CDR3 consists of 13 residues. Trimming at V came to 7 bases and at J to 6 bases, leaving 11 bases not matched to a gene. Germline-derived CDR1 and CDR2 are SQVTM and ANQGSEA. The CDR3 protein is CSARGGIGVEQYF. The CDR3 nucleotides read TGCAGCGCCCGCGGGGGGATTGGAGTCGAGCAGTACTTC.

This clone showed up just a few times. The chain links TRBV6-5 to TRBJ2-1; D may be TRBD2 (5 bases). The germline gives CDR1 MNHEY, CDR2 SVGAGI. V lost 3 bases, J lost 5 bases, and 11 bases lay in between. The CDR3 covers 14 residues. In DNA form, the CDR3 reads TGTGCCAGCAGTTATGGTCCGGGGAACAATGAGCAGTTCTTC. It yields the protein CASSYGPGNNEQFF.

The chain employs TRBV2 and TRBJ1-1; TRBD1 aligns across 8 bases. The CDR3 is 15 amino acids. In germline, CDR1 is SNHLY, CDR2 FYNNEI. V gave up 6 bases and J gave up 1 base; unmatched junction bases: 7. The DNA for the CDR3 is TGTGCCAGCAGCCAGACAGGGGTTAAGAACACTGAAGCTTTCTTT. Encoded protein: CASSQTGVKNTEAFF.

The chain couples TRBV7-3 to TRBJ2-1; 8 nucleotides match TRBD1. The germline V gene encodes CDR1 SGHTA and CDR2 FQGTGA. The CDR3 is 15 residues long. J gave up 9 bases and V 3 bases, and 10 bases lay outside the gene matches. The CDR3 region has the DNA TGTGCCAGCAGCTTGGCGACAGGGGAGGCCAGTGAGCAGTTCTTC. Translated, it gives CASSLATGEASEQFF. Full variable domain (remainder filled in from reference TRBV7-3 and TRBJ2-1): GAGVSQTPSNKVTEKGKYVELRCDPISGHTALYWYRQSLGQGPEFLIYFQGTGAADDSGLPNDRFFAVRPEGSVSTLKIQRTERGDSAVYLCASSLATGEASEQFFGPGTRLTVL.

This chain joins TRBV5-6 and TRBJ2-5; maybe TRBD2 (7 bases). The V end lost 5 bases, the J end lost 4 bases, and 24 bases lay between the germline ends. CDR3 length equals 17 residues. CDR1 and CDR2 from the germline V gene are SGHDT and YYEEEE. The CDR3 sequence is CASSTDIGGGPSETQYF. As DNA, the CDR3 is TGTGCCAGCAGTACCGATATAGGGGGGGGGCCCTCAGAGACCCAGTACTTC. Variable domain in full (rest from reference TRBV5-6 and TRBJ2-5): DAGVTQSPTHLIKTRGQQVTLRCSPKSGHDTVSWYQQALGQGPQFIFQYYEEEERQRGNFPDRFSGHQFPNYSSELNVNALLLGDSALYLCASSTDIGGGPSETQYFGPGTRLLVL.

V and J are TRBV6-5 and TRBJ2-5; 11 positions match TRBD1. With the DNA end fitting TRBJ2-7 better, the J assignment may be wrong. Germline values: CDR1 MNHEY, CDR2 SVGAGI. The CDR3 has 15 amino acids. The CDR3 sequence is CASRWTGGKSYEQYF. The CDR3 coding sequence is TGTGCCAGCAGATGGACAGGGGGCAAGTCCTACGAGCAGTACTTC.

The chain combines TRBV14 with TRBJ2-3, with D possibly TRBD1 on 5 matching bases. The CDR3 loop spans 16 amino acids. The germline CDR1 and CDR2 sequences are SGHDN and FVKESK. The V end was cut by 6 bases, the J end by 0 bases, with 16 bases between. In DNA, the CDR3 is TGTGCCAGCAGACCCGGCAGGGCCCCGAGCACAGATACGCAGTATTTT. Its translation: CASRPGRAPSTDTQYF.

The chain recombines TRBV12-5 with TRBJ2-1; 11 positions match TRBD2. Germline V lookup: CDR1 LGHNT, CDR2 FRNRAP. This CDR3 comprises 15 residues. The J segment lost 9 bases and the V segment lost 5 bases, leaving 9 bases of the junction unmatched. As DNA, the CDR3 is TGTGCTAGTGGTCTCGGGACTAGCGGTTCAGGTGAGCAGTTCTTC. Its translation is CASGLGTSGSGEQFF.